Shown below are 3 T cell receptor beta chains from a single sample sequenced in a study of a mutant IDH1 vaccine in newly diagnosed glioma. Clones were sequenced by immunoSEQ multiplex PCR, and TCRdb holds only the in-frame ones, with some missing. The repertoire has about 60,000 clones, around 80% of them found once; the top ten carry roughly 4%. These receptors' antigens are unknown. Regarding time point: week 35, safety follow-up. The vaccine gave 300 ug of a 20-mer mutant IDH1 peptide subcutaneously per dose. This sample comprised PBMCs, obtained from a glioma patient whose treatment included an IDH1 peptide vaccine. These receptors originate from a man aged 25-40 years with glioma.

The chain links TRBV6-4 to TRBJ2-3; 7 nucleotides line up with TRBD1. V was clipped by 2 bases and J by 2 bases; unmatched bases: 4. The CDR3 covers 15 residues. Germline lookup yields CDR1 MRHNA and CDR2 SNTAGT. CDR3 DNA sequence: TGTGCCAGCAGTGACGGGACAGAACTCACAGATACGCAGTATTTT. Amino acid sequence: CASSDGTELTDTQYF.

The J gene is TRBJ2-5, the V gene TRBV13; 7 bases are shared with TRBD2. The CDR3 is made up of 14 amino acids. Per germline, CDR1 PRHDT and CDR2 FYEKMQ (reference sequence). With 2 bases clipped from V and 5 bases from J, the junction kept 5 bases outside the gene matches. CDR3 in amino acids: CASSLFPGGETQYF. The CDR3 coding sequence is TGTGCCAGCAGCTTATTCCCGGGGGGTGAGACCCAGTACTTC.

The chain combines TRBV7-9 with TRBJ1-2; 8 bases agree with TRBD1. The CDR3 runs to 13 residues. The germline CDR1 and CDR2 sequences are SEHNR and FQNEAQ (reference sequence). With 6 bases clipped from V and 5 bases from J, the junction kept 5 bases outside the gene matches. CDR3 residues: CASRQGVLYGYTF. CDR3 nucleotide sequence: TGTGCCAGCAGACAGGGGGTTTTGTATGGCTACACCTTC.